The rows below give T cell receptor beta chains drawn from one sample of a study of blood T cell repertoires in COVID-19. The table came from immunoSEQ multiplex PCR; TCRdb's copy has only in-frame clones and leaves some out. The sample holds about 310,000 clones, roughly 90% seen once. The specimen sequenced was peripheral blood. The source is a man between 18 and 35 years old with active or convalescent COVID-19. Each CDR3 is given without its conserved first and last residue.

TRBV9	TRBJ2-5	16	ASSVNFRGLAGQETQY
TRBV19	TRBJ2-1	13	ASSGGLAIYNEQF
TRBV6-5	TRBJ2-1	10	ASRHPEDEQF
TRBV5-1	TRBJ1-2	13	ASSLDGTGRYGYT
TRBV19	TRBJ2-1	14	ASSTFAGASYNEQF
TRBV5-6	TRBJ2-7	14	ASSYLSGMASYEQY
TRBV19	TRBJ1-5	12	ASRRGGESQPQH
TRBV25-1	TRBJ2-1	15	ASSPPVGRPGVYEQF
TRBV14	TRBJ1-2	13	ASSRQGPPWRGYT
TRBV10-3	TRBJ1-1	12	AIGRDTFNTEAF
TRBV2	TRBJ1-5	12	ASSLRDHNQPQH
TRBV11-2	TRBJ2-5	14	ASSSRTSGGEETQY
TRBV13	TRBJ1-2	11	ASSRRGPHGYT
TRBV5-1	TRBJ2-1	12	ASSFGGRENEQF
TRBV4-1	TRBJ2-7	13	ASSQSRGGSYEQY
TRBV4-3	TRBJ1-5	14	ASSQDDRASGQPQH
TRBV7-9	TRBJ1-6	13	ASSSDRPGNSPLH
TRBV5-4	TRBJ2-1	13	ASSLGGSGYNEQF
TRBV18	TRBJ2-7	13	ASSQSGTGIHEQY
TRBV19	TRBJ1-1	12	ASSMTGLNTEAF
TRBV11-2	TRBJ2-7	13	ASSLVPGGTYEQY
TRBV12-2	TRBJ2-1	12	ASRWWTAYNEQF
TRBV10-3	TRBJ1-6	12	AIRRDQGNSPLH
TRBV4-1	TRBJ2-7	12	ASSHPAQGYEQY
TRBV11-2	TRBJ2-2	11	ASSFRVGGELF
TRBV11-2	TRBJ2-5	15	ASSPVLGGGYQETQY
TRBV11-3	TRBJ2-2	10	ASSAESGELF
TRBV7-9	TRBJ1-3	12	ASSGASSGNTIY
TRBV7-9	TRBJ1-2	11	ASRPPGQTGYT
TRBV5-8	TRBJ2-1	11	ASSRGTLDEQF